Each of the 25 T cell receptor beta chains below was sequenced from the same sample in a study of shared clonotypes between healthy human individuals. The method was immunoSEQ multiplex PCR; TCRdb's version includes in-frame clones alone and lacks a portion of them. Of about 600,000 clones detected, roughly 79% appear once; the ten largest clones hold around 11%. Sequencing used PBMCs. Receptors originate from a woman aged 40-49 years in good health. Some clones in this sample may be carry-over from other donors' samples.

The genes are TRBV27 and TRBJ2-7; TRBD2 aligns across 8 bases. The CDR3 contains 15 residues. Germline CDR1 MNHEY, CDR2 SMNVEV (reference sequence). J gave up 3 bases and V 6 bases, and 10 bases lay outside the gene matches. CDR3 in DNA: TGTGCCAGCAGACGACTAGCGAATGATCTCTACGAGCAGTACTTC. Translation gives CASRRLANDLYEQYF.

As for this clone: With only one base between it and a far larger clone, this is likely a read error. The J gene is TRBJ2-7, the V gene TRBV4-1, with D maybe TRBD2 (6 bases). The CDR3 loop spans 16 amino acids. CDR1 is MGHRA, CDR2 YSYEKL, per germline. Trimming stripped 8 bases from V and 4 bases from J, with 24 bases between. The CDR3 DNA reads TGCGCCAGCGGCCCCAAGTCATGGAGGGCAGCGTACGAGCAGTACTTC. Protein: CASGPKSWRAAYEQYF.

Notes on this clone: This could be a read error, since a much larger clone is one nucleotide away. V usage is TRBV29-1 and J usage is TRBJ1-2; D is ambiguous. The germline gives CDR1 SQVTM, CDR2 ANQGSEA. The CDR3 length is 13 residues. CDR3 residues: CSVEDSSVYGHTF. The CDR3 region has the DNA TGCAGCGTTGAAGATAGCTCCGTCTATGGCCACACCTTC.

In this sample, this clone turned up a few times. The chain uses TRBV29-1 and TRBJ2-3; D possibly uses TRBD1 or TRBD2 (6 bases each). Per the germline V gene, CDR1 is SQVTM and CDR2 is ANQGSEA. The CDR3 covers 14 residues. Trimming stripped 4 bases from V and 4 bases from J, with 15 bases between. The CDR3 here is CSVGGARAPDTQYF. In nucleotides, the CDR3 is TGCAGCGTTGGGGGGGCGCGGGCGCCAGATACGCAGTATTTT.

This clone was counted once. This chain joins TRBV21-1 and TRBJ2-1; TRBD2, the table's D call, was not compared with the DNA. TRBV21-1 is annotated as a pseudogene. The length of the CDR3 is 17 residues. CDR3 coding DNA: TGTGCCAGCAGCGCCAGACTAGTAGAGGGCTCCTACAATGAGCAGTTCTTC. This sequence encodes CASSARLVEGSYNEQFF.

This clone appeared a single time. This rearrangement joins TRBV5-1 to TRBJ2-2; D possibly corresponds to TRBD1 (6 bases). Germline lookup yields CDR1 SGHRS and CDR2 YFSETQ. The CDR3 is 13 amino acids. V was trimmed by 2 bases and J by 5 bases, leaving 7 bases between them. The CDR3 DNA reads TGCGCCAGCAGCTTTCAGGGGACCGGGGAGCTGTTTTTT. Protein sequence: CASSFQGTGELFF. Combining the CDR3 with reference TRBV5-1 and TRBJ2-2 gives the whole variable domain KAGVTQTPRYLIKTRGQQVTLSCSPISGHRSVSWYQQTPGQGLQFLFEYFSETQRNKGNFPGRFSGRQFSNSRSEMNVSTLELGDSALYLCASSFQGTGELFFGEGSRLTVL.

This clone was detected once. The J gene is TRBJ2-7, the V gene TRBV2; D is undetermined. Germline CDR1 SNHLY, CDR2 FYNNEI. V shed 3 bases and J shed 4 bases, with 10 bases lying between them. The CDR3 extends over 13 amino acids. The DNA for the CDR3 is TGTGCCAGCAGTGAGGAAGTGCCATACGAGCAGTACTTC. Its protein product is CASSEEVPYEQYF.

J is TRBJ1-3 and V is TRBV6-6; no clear D. V lost 0 bases and J lost 0, with 3 bases in between. The CDR3 runs 14 residues. In germline, CDR1 is MNHNY, CDR2 SVGAGI (reference sequence). CDR3 in DNA: TGTGCCAGCAGTTACTCCTTCTCTGGAAACACCATATATTTT. It is translated as CASSYSFSGNTIYF.

The rearrangement links TRBV5-1 to TRBJ1-4; 9 nucleotides match TRBD1. The CDR3 length is 15 residues. V trimming: 5 bases; J trimming: 4 bases; junction bases outside the gene matches: 6. Germline V CDR1 and CDR2: SGHRS, YFSETQ. The CDR3 coding sequence is TGCGCCAGCAGAACACTGACAGGGGGTAATGAAAAACTGTTTTTT. It codes for CASRTLTGGNEKLFF.

The chain uses TRBV5-1 and TRBJ2-3; D may be TRBD1 (6 bases). Trimming took off 0 bases at V and 1 base at J, with 12 bases between the two ends. This CDR3 has 16 residues. The germline CDR1 and CDR2 sequences are SGHRS and YFSETQ. The CDR3 here is CASSLGQVLGTDTQYF. The CDR3 DNA reads TGCGCCAGCAGCTTGGGACAGGTTTTGGGCACAGATACGCAGTATTTT. The full variable domain, completed using reference TRBV5-1 and TRBJ2-3, is KAGVTQTPRYLIKTRGQQVTLSCSPISGHRSVSWYQQTPGQGLQFLFEYFSETQRNKGNFPGRFSGRQFSNSRSEMNVSTLELGDSALYLCASSLGQVLGTDTQYFGPGTRLTVL.

The V gene is TRBV4-1, the J gene TRBJ2-2; D is possibly TRBD2 (6 bases). Germline values: CDR1 MGHRA, CDR2 YSYEKL. With 5 bases removed from V and 6 bases from J, the gap between germline ends came to 16 bases. The CDR3 is 15 amino acids. This chain's CDR3 is CASSDLQGGAGELFF. The CDR3 coding sequence is TGCGCCAGCAGCGACCTCCAGGGAGGTGCCGGGGAGCTGTTTTTT.

The chain carries TRBV5-1 and TRBJ1-4; TRBD1 aligns across 7 bases. V gave up 0 bases and J gave up 7 bases; unmatched junction bases: 6. The germline gives CDR1 SGHRS, CDR2 YFSETQ. This CDR3 contains 15 residues. CDR3 in amino acids: CASSLGGGVGEKLFF. The CDR3, as DNA: TGCGCCAGCAGCTTGGGAGGGGGCGTCGGTGAAAAACTGTTTTTT.

The chain employs TRBV30 and TRBJ2-4, with 7 bases fitting TRBD2. V lost 4 bases to trimming and J lost 5 bases; unmatched junction nucleotides: 8. The CDR3 length is 14 residues. Per germline, CDR1 GTSNPN and CDR2 SVGIG (reference sequence). CDR3 DNA sequence: TGTGCCTGGATAAGTAGCGGGCACCAAAACATTCAGTACTTC. Its translation: CAWISSGHQNIQYF.

V usage is TRBV6-5 and J usage is TRBJ2-7; 7 nucleotides align to TRBD2. The V and J ends lost 0 bases and 3 bases, in that order; junction bases with no gene match: 5. CDR1 and CDR2 (germline): MNHEY, SVGAGI. The CDR3 is made up of 15 amino acids. CDR3 region: CASSYSGRGDYEQYF. The CDR3 DNA sequence: TGTGCCAGCAGTTACTCAGGGAGGGGAGACTACGAGCAGTACTTC.

The chain joins TRBV19 to TRBJ1-1, with D possibly TRBD1 on 5 matching bases. Germline V gene lookup returns CDR1 LNHDA and CDR2 SQIVND (reference sequence). Trimming removed 4 bases at V and 4 bases at J, with 19 bases between. The CDR3 consists of 16 residues. CDR3 amino acids: CASSRDSGTGSTEAFF. CDR3 DNA: TGTGCCAGTAGTAGGGACTCCGGGACGGGGAGCACTGAAGCTTTCTTT.

CDR3 protein: CASSLRGTSYNEQFF. As DNA, the CDR3 is TGTGCCAGCAGTTTACGGGGAACCTCCTACAATGAGCAGTTCTTC. This chain uses TRBV28 with TRBJ2-1; TRBD2 might be the D (5 bases). CDR3 size: 15 residues. The V and J ends lost 2 bases and 0 bases respectively, with 8 bases between them. Germline assignment: CDR1 MDHEN and CDR2 SYDVKM.

This clone was counted once. The chain combines TRBV5-1 with TRBJ2-7; no firm D call. Trimming pared 0 bases from V and 5 bases from J, leaving 9 bases between. Germline loops: CDR1 SGHRS, CDR2 YFSETQ. The CDR3 has 13 amino acids. CDR3 region: CASSLAGLHEQYF. CDR3 DNA: TGCGCCAGCAGCTTGGCCGGGCTCCACGAGCAGTACTTC. Together with reference TRBV5-1 and TRBJ2-7, the CDR3 gives the full variable domain: KAGVTQTPRYLIKTRGQQVTLSCSPISGHRSVSWYQQTPGQGLQFLFEYFSETQRNKGNFPGRFSGRQFSNSRSEMNVSTLELGDSALYLCASSLAGLHEQYFGPGTRLTVT.

The V and J genes are TRBV10-3 and TRBJ2-7, with 7 bases lining up with TRBD2. The CDR3 runs 15 residues. Germline lookup yields CDR1 ENHRY and CDR2 SYGVKD. V gave up 10 bases and J gave up 3 bases; unmatched junction bases: 15. For the CDR3, the DNA is TGTGCCACCATAAGCCCGGTGCAGCGGGGCTACGAGCAGTACTTC. Translated: CATISPVQRGYEQYF.

The chain has TRBV9 and TRBJ2-1, with D possibly matching TRBD1 (6 bases). Germline V CDR1 and CDR2: SGDLS, YYNGEE. The V end was cut by 1 base, the J end by 7 bases, with 18 bases between. The CDR3 contains 16 residues. CDR3 in amino acids: CASSVSGVGRGNEQFF. In DNA, the CDR3 is TGTGCCAGCAGCGTATCAGGGGTAGGCAGGGGTAATGAGCAGTTCTTC.

This clone was found once. The V and J genes are TRBV7-3 and TRBJ2-1; 8 bases match TRBD2. This CDR3 is built from 14 residues. Germline V CDR1 and CDR2: SGHTA, FQGTGA. Trimming removed 5 bases from V and 6 bases from J; junction bases left unmatched: 6. CDR3 in amino acids: CASSPDGRVNEQFF. CDR3 DNA: TGTGCCAGCAGCCCAGACGGGAGGGTCAATGAGCAGTTCTTC.

V gene TRBV7-6 combines with J gene TRBJ1-4; TRBD1 matches at 7 bases. Germline loops: CDR1 SGHVS, CDR2 FNYEAQ. The ends lost 5 bases at V and 7 bases at J; junction bases unmatched: 7. The CDR3 sequence is 14 residues long. The CDR3 protein is CASSPQGLGEKLFF. DNA of the CDR3: TGTGCCAGCAGCCCACAGGGGTTGGGTGAAAAACTGTTTTTT.

V usage is TRBV7-2 and J usage is TRBJ1-1; possibly TRBD1 for D (6 bases). CDR1 and CDR2 from the germline V gene are SGHTA and FQGNSA. The CDR3 extends over 15 amino acids. V was clipped by 3 bases and J by 5 bases, with 16 bases between them. This CDR3 is CASSFAGGAGTEAFF. The DNA for the CDR3 is TGTGCCAGCAGCTTCGCTGGGGGGGCTGGGACTGAAGCTTTCTTT. Full variable domain (rest looked up from reference TRBV7-2 and TRBJ1-1): GAGVSQSPSNKVTEKGKDVELRCDPISGHTALYWYRQSLGQGLEFLIYFQGNSAPDKSGLPSDRFSAERTGGSVSTLTIQRTQQEDSAVYLCASSFAGGAGTEAFFGQGTRLTVV.

The sample holds many counts of this clone. The chain recombines TRBV6-1 with TRBJ2-1, with 10 nucleotides matching TRBD2. V was clipped by 10 bases and J by 4 bases; unmatched bases: 4. This CDR3 has 13 residues. Germline loops: CDR1 MNHNS, CDR2 SASEGT. As DNA, the CDR3 is TGTGCCACAGGGACTAGCGAGTACAATGAGCAGTTCTTC. Its protein product is CATGTSEYNEQFF.

This clone was detected only once. The chain has TRBV9 and TRBJ2-7, with D hard to call. CDR1 SGDLS and CDR2 YYNGEE come from the germline V gene. The CDR3 spans 13 residues. V lost 0 bases, J lost 6 bases, and 10 bases lay in between. Here the CDR3 reads CASSVVPWREQYF. As DNA, the CDR3 is TGTGCCAGCAGCGTAGTCCCCTGGCGCGAGCAGTACTTC.

The chain joins TRBV2 to TRBJ2-1; D is unresolved. The germline gives CDR1 SNHLY, CDR2 FYNNEI. The CDR3 is 11 residues long. The V gene lost 8 bases and the J gene lost 4 bases, with 6 bases spanning the gap. The CDR3 sequence is CASFVYNEQFF. The CDR3 nucleotides read TGTGCCAGCTTCGTATACAATGAGCAGTTCTTC.